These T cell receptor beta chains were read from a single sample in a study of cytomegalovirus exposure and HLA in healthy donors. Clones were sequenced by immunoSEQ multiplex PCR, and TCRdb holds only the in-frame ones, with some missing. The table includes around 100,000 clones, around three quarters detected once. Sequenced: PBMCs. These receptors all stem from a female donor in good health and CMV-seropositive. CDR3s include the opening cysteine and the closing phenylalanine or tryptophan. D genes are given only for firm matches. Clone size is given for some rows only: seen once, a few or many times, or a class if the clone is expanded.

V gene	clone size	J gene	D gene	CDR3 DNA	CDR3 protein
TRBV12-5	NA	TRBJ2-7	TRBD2	TGTGCTAGTGGCCTGGCCGGGACTAGCGGCTCCTACGAGCAGTACTTC	CASGLAGTSGSYEQYF
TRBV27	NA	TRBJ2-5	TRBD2	TGTGCCAGCAGTCTAGGGCCTTTTGCGGGGGTTAGGGAGACCCAGTACTTC	CASSLGPFAGVRETQYF
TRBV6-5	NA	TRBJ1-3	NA	TGTGCCAGCAGTTACTCCGCTAGCTCTGGAAACACCATATATTTT	CASSYSASSGNTIYF
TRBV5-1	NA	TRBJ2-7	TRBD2	TGCGCCAGCAGCCGAGAGACTAGCGGGAGTTACGAGCAGTACTTC	CASSRETSGSYEQYF
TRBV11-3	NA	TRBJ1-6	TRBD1	TGTGCCAGCAGCTTAGGACAGGGGGATTCACCCCTCCACTTT	CASSLGQGDSPLHF
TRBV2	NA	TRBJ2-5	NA	TGTGCCACCCTAGGAGCAGGGCCGGTAGAGACCCAGTACTTC	CATLGAGPVETQYF
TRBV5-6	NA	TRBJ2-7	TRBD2	TGTGCCAGCAGCTTAGGGGAGGGCTCCTACAAGCAGTACTTC	CASSLGEGSYKQYF
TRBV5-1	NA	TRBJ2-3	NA	TGCGCCAGCAGCTTGGCTGGGGCAAGTACAGATACGCAGTATTTT	CASSLAGASTDTQYF
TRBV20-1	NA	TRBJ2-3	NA	TGTAAGACTAGTAAGACAGATACGCAGTATTTT	CKTSKTDTQYF
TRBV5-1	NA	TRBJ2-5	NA	TGCGCCAGCAGCTGGCGGGACAGTCAAGAGACCCAGTACTTC	CASSWRDSQETQYF
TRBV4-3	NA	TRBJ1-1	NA	TGCGCCAGCAGCCAAGATGGCAGGGTTACGTCTGAAGCTTTCTTT	CASSQDGRVTSEAFF
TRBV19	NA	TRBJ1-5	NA	TGTGCCAGTAGTATGGCGGGGGGAGGCTCTACCCAGCATTTT	CASSMAGGGSTQHF
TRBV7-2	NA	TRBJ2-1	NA	TGTGCCAGCAGCTCCCCATGGGATCAGGGGCACAATGAGCAGTTCTTC	CASSSPWDQGHNEQFF
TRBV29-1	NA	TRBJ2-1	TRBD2	TGCAGCGCGGGGACTAGGGATGAGCAGTTCTTC	CSAGTRDEQFF
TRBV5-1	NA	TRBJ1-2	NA	TGCGCCAGCAGCTTTGAGGGGGATAACTATGGCTACACCTTC	CASSFEGDNYGYTF
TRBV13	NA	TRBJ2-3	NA	TGTGCCAGCACCCCCCTCGAGGAAAACACAGATACGCAGTATTTT	CASTPLEENTDTQYF
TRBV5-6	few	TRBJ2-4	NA	TGTGCCAGCAGCTTCTGGGGGGTATCCAAAAACATTCAGTACTTC	CASSFWGVSKNIQYF
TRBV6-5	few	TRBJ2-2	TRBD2	TGTGCCAGCAGGGGTTCGGGGGAGGGCACCGGGGAGCTGTTTTTT	CASRGSGEGTGELFF
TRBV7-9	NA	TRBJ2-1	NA	TGTGCCAGCAGCTTAGGGAGTAACAATGAGCAGTTCTTC	CASSLGSNNEQFF
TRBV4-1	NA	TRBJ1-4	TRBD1	TGCGCCAGCAGCCTACATTCCGGGACAGGGACCGAAAAACTGTTTTTT	CASSLHSGTGTEKLFF